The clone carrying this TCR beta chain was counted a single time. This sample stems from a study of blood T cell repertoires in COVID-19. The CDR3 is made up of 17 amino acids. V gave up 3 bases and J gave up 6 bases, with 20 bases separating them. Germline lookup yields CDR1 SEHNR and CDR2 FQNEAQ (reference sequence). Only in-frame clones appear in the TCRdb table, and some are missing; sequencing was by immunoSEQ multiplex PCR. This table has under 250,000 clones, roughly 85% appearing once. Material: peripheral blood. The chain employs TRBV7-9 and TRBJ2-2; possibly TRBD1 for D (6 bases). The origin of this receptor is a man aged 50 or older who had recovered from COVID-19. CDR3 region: CASSLGDRPLDPGELFF. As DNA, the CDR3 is TGTGCCAGCAGCTTGGGCGACAGGCCTTTAGACCCCGGGGAGCTGTTTTTT.